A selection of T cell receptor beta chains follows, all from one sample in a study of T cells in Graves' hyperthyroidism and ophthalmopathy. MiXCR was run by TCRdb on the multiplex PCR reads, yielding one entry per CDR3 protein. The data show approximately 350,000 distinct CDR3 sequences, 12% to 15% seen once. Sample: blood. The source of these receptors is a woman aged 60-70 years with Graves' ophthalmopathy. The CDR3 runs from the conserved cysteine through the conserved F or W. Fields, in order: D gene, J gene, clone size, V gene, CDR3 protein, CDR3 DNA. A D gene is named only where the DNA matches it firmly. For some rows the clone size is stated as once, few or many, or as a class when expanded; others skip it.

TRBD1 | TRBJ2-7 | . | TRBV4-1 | CASGRTGNTNEQYF | TGCGCCAGCGGACGGACAGGTAATACCAACGAGCAGTACTTC
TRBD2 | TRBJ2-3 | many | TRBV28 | CASTPGGPTDTQYF | TGTGCCAGCACCCCGGGAGGGCCAACAGATACGCAGTATTTT
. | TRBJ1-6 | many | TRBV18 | CASSPLLENSPLHF | TGTGCCAGCTCACCGCTACTGGAGAATTCACCCCTCCACTTT
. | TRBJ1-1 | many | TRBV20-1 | CSARPPELGAGATEAFF | TGCAGTGCTAGACCCCCGGAGTTGGGGGCGGGTGCCACTGAAGCTTTCTTT
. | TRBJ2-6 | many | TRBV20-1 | CSAGGPGLSEANVLTF | TGCAGTGCAGGCGGTCCGGGACTCTCTGAGGCCAACGTCCTGACTTTC
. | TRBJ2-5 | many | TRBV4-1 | CASSQGGLETQYF | TGCGCCAGCAGCCAAGGAGGATTGGAGACCCAGTACTTC
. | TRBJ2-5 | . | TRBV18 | CASSLVLAPQETQYF | TGTGCCAGCTCACTGGTACTTGCCCCTCAAGAGACCCAGTACTTC
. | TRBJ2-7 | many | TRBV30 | CAWSRGSQSYEQYF | TGTGCCTGGAGTAGGGGGTCGCAGTCCTACGAGCAGTACTTC
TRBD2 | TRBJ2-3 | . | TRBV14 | CASSQGREAVDTQYF | TGTGCCAGCAGCCAGGGGCGGGAGGCGGTGGATACGCAGTATTTT
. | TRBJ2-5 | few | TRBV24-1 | CATSDSVGRETQYF | TGTGCCACCAGTGATTCCGTCGGGCGCGAGACCCAGTACTTC
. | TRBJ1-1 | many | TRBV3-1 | CASSRRDTNTEAFF | TGTGCCAGCAGCCGTCGGGACACTAACACTGAAGCTTTCTTT
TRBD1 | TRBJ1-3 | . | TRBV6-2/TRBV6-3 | CASRGQDLSGNTIYF | TGTGCCAGCAGGGGACAGGACCTCTCTGGAAACACCATATATTTT
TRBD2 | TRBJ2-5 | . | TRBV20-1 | CSAPLGGRRGETQYF | TGCAGTGCTCCTTTGGGCGGGAGAAGGGGAGAGACCCAGTACTTC
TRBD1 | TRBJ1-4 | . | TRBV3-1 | CASRRTGDGGEKLFF | TGTGCCAGCAGACGGACAGGGGACGGGGGTGAAAAACTGTTTTTT
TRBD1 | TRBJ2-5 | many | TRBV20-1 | CSAGAGTAQETQYF | TGCAGTGCGGGCGCCGGGACAGCACAAGAGACCCAGTACTTC
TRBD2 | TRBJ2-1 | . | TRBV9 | CASSAGTTYNEQFF | TGTGCCAGCAGCGCCGGGACTACCTACAATGAGCAGTTCTTC
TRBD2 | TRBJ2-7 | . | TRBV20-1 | CSAGGLAGVYYEQYF | TGCAGTGCGGGGGGACTAGCGGGAGTTTATTACGAGCAGTACTTC
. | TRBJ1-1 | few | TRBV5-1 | CASSSHKDTEAFF | TGCGCCAGCAGCTCTCACAAGGACACTGAAGCTTTCTTT
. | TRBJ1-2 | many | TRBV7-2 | CASSAHTFPEGYTF | TGTGCCAGCAGCGCACACACGTTCCCAGAGGGCTACACCTTC
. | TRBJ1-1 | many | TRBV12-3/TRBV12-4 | CASSPSPHDREAFF | TGTGCCAGCAGTCCCTCCCCCCACGACAGGGAAGCTTTCTTT